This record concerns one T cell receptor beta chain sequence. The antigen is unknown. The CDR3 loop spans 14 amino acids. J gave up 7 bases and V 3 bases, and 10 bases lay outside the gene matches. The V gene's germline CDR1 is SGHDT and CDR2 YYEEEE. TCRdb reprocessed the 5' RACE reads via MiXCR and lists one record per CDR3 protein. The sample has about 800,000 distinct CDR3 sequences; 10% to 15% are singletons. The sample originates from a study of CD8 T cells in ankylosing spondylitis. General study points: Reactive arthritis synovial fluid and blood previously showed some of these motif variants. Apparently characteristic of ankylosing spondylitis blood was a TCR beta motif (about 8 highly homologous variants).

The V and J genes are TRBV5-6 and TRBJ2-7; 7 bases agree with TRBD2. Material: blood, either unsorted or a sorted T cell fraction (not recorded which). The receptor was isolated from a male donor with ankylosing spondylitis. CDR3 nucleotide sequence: TGTGCCAGCAGCTATCTAGCGGATCCGTTGGAGCAGTACTTC. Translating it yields CASSYLADPLEQYF.